The clone carrying this TCR beta chain was seen a single time. The antigen is undetermined. One end of the junction varies from germline; a read error may be responsible. Germline V CDR1 and CDR2: MNHNS, SASEGT. This CDR3 spans 15 amino acids. This record comes from a study of post-analysis software for immune sequencing data. Study as a whole: There were relapsing-remitting, secondary progressive and progressive-relapsing multiple sclerosis among the disease courses included. Study conclusions and caveats: Multiple sclerosis patients showed significantly lower normalized Chao1 diversity than controls did. Patients had higher frequencies than controls of about five TRBV segments, including TRBV5-6, TRBV5-1 and TRBV20-1. Samples made in the same batch grouped tightly together by F measure.

Included in the TCR beta cDNA libraries were unique molecular identifiers. Out of about 0.9 to 10 million T cells, a few hundred thousand cDNA molecules were generated. Via MiXCR, TCRdb re-called the PCR reads, giving one row per CDR3 protein. The data contain around 440,000 distinct CDR3 sequences, less than 45% of them singletons. The sequence was obtained from a girl aged 5 to 17 with multiple sclerosis. This chain joins TRBV6-1 and TRBJ2-4; 7 bases agree with TRBD2. Sequenced input: blood. The CDR3, as DNA: TGTGCCAGCATCCCGGCGGGACTACCAAAAACCATTCAGTACTTC. This sequence encodes CASIPAGLPKTIQYF.